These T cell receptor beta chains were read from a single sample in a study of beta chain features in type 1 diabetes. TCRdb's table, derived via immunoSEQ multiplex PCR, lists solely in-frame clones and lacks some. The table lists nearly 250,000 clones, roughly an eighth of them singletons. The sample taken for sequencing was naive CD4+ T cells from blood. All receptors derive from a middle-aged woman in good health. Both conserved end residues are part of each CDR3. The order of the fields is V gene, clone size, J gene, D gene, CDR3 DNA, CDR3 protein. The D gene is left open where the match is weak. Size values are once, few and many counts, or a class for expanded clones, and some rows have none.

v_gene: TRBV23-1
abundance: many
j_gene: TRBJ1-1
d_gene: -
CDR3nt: TGCGCCAGCATTTTACATGCTTTCTTT
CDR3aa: CASILHAFF

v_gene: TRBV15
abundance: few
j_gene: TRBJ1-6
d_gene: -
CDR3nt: TGTGCCACCAGCAGAGGCAGTGGGGGGGTGTATAATTCACCCCTCCACTTT
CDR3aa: CATSRGSGGVYNSPLHF

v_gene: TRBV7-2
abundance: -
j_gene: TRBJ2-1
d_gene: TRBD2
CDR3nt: TGTGCCAGCAGTGCCGGGACTAGCGGATACAATGAGCAGTTCTTC
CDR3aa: CASSAGTSGYNEQFF

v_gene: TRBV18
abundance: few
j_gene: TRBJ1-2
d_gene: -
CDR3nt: TGTGCCAGCTCGCGACAGGCCGACTATGGCTACACCTTC
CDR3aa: CASSRQADYGYTF

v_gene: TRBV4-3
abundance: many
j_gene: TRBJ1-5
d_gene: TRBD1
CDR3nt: TGCGCCAGCAGCCAGGGGACAGCACGCGGTCAGCCCCAGCATTTT
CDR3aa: CASSQGTARGQPQHF

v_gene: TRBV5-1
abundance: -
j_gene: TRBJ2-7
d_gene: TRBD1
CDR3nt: TGCGCCAGCACCCTACAGGGGGTGTCCTACGAGCAGTACTTC
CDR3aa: CASTLQGVSYEQYF

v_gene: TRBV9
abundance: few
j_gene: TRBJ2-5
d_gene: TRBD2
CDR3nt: TGTGCCAGCAGCGTAGCCGGCCGAGCGGGGGGGCTCGAGACCCAGTACTTC
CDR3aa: CASSVAGRAGGLETQYF

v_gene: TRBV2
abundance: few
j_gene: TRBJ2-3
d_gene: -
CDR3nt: TGTGCCAGCAGTGAGGTATCGGGGTTCTACCGAGATACGCAGTATTTT
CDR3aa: CASSEVSGFYRDTQYF

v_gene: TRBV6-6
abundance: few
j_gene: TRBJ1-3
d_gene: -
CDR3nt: TGTGCCAGCAGTTACGCCAGACATGGAAACACCATATATTTT
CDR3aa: CASSYARHGNTIYF

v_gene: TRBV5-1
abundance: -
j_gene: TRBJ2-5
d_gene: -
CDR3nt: TGCGCCAGCAGCTTGATAGGGGTGGGGGAGACCCAGTACTTC
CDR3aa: CASSLIGVGETQYF

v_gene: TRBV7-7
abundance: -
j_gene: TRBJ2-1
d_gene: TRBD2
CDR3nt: TGTGCCAGCAGCTCCGGACTAGCGGGGGGGCTAGAGCAGTTCTTC
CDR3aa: CASSSGLAGGLEQFF

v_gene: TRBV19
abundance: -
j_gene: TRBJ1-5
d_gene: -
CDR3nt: TGTGCCAGTACCCGAAGAGGGAGCAGTCAGCCCCAGCATTTT
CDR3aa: CASTRRGSSQPQHF

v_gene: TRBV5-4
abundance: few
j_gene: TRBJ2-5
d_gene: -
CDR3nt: TGTGCCAGCAGCCACATACAGGGTTTTGGAGAGACCCAGTACTTC
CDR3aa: CASSHIQGFGETQYF

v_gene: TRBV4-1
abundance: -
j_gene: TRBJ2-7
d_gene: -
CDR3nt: TGCGCCAGCAGCCAAGAGGAGGACAGCCCGGGCGAGCAGTACTTC
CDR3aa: CASSQEEDSPGEQYF

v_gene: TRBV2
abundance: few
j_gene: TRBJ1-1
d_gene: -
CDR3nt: TGTGCCAGCAAGGCAGGCCCCCTTGAAGCTTTCTTT
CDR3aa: CASKAGPLEAFF

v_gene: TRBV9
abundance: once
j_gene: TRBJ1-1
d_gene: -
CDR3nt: TGTGCCAGCAGCGTCCAGGGATACACTGAAGCTTTCTTT
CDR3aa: CASSVQGYTEAFF

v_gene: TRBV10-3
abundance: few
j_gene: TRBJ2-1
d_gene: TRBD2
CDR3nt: TGTGCCATCAGGGTAGCGGGGGGGCCACACAATGAGCAGTTCTTC
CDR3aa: CAIRVAGGPHNEQFF

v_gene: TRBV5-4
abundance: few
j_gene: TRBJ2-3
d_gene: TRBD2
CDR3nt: TGTGCCAGCAGCTGGACTAGCGGGGACACAGATACGCAGTATTTT
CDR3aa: CASSWTSGDTDTQYF

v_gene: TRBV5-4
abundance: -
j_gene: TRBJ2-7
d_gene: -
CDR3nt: TGTGCCAGCAGCCCTACCCGCTATGACGAGCAGTACTTC
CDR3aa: CASSPTRYDEQYF

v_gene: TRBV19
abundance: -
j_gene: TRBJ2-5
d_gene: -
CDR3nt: TGTGCCAGTAGTCTACGTTCTACCCAAGAGACCCAGTACTTC
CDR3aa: CASSLRSTQETQYF

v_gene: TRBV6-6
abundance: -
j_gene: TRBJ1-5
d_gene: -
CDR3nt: TGTGCCAGCAGTTACAATGAGGCTCAGCCCCAGCATTTT
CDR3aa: CASSYNEAQPQHF

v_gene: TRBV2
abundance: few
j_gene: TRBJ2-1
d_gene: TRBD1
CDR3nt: TGTGCCAGCAGTGCAGGGGGCTCCTACAATGAGCAGTTCTTC
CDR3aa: CASSAGGSYNEQFF

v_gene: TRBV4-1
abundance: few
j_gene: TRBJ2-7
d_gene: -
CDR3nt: TGCGCCAGCAGCCAAGATTTGATGGCAGGGGAATACTTC
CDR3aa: CASSQDLMAGEYF

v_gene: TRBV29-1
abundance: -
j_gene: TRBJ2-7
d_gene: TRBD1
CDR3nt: TGCAGCGCCGACGGGACAGGTGACGAGCAGTACTTC
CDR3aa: CSADGTGDEQYF

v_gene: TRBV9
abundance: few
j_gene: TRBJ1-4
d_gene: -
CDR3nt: TGTGCCAGCAGCGCCACTGGGGGCGCTTACGAAAAACTGTTTTTT
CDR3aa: CASSATGGAYEKLFF

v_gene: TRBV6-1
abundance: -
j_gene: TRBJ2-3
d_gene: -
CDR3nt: TGTGCCAGCACCGAAGGAGTTAGCACAGATACGCAGTATTTT
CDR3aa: CASTEGVSTDTQYF

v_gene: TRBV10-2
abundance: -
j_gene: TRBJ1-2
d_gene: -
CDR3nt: TGCGCCAGCAGGAAATCACAGGCTGGGTCTCCTTATGGCTACACCTTC
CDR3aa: CASRKSQAGSPYGYTF

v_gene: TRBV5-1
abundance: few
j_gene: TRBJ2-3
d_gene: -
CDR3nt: TGCGCCAGCAGCTTGGCCGTTGCGGCTAGCACAGATACGCAGTATTTT
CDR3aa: CASSLAVAASTDTQYF

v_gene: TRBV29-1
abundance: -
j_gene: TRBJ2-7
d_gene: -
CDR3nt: TGCAGCGTTGAATTTGGGGTGGGAGGATACGAGCAGTACTTC
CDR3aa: CSVEFGVGGYEQYF

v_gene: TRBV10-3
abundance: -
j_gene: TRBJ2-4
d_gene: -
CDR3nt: TGTGCCATCAGTGAGTCCCCAGGGGTCAAGATAGACATTCAGTACTTC
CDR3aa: CAISESPGVKIDIQYF

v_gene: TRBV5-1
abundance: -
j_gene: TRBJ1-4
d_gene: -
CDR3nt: TGCGCCAGCAGCTTGCAGGCCGCGAGGGATGAAAAACTGTTTTTT
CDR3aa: CASSLQAARDEKLFF

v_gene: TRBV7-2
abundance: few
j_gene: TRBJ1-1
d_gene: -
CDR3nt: TGTGCCAGCAGCTTAGTCCCAGAGACTATGAACACTGAAGCTTTCTTT
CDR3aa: CASSLVPETMNTEAFF

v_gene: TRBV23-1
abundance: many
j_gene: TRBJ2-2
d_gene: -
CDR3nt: TGCGCCAGCAGTCATTTGCGCGCGAACACCGGGGAGCTGTTTTTT
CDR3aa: CASSHLRANTGELFF

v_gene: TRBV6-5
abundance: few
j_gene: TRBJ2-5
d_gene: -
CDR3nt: TGTGCCAGCAGGGGAGCCGGTACCCAGTACTTC
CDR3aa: CASRGAGTQYF

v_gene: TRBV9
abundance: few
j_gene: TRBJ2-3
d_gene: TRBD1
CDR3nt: TGTGCCAGCGGGCTCCCGGGACAGGGGCCAGATACGCAGTATTTT
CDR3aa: CASGLPGQGPDTQYF